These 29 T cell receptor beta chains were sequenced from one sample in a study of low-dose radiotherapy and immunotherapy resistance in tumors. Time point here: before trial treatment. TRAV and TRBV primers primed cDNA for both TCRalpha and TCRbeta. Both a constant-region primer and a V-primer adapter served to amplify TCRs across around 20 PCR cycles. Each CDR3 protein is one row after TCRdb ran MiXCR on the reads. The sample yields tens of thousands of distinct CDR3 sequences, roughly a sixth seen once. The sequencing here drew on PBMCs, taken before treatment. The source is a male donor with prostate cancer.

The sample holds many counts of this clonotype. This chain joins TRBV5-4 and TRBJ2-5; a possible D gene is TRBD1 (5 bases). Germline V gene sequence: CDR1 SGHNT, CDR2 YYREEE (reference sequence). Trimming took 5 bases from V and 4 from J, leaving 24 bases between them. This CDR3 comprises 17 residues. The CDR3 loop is CASSGGWGRAAGETQYF. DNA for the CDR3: TGTGCCAGCAGTGGCGGTTGGGGCCGGGCGGCTGGAGAGACCCAGTACTTC. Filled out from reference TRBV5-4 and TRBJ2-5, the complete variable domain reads ETGVTQSPTHLIKTRGQQVTLRCSSQSGHNTVSWYQQALGQGPQFIFQYYREEENGRGNFPPRFSGLQFPNYSSELNVNALELDDSALYLCASSGGWGRAAGETQYFGPGTRLLVL.

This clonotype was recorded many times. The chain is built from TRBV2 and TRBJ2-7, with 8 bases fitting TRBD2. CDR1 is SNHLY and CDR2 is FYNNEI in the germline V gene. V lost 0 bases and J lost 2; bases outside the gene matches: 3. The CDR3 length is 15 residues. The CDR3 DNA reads TGTGCCAGCAGTGAAGCGGCGGGGGGCCCCTACGAGCAGTACTTC. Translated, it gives CASSEAAGGPYEQYF.

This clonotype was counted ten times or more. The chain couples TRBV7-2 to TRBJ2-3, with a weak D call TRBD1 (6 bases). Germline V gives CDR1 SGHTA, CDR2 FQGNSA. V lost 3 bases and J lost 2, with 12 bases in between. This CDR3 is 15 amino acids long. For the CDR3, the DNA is TGTGCCAGCAGCTTCGACAGGAGCAACACAGATACGCAGTATTTT. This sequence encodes CASSFDRSNTDTQYF.

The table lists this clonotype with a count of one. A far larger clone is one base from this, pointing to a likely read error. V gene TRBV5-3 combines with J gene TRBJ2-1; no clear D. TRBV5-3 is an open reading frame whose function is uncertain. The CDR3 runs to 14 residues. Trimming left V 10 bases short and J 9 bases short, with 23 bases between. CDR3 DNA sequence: TGTGCCGGCAGCTTTTCGGGCAGGATCCGTGAGCAGTTCTTC. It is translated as CAGSFSGRIREQFF.

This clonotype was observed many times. CDR3 coding DNA: TGTGCCAGCATCCGAAACAGGGGAGACACTGAAGCTTTCTTT. Translation: CASIRNRGDTEAFF. This rearrangement joins TRBV6-6 to TRBJ1-1, with 7 bases identical to TRBD1. Germline CDR1 MNHNY, CDR2 SVGAGI (reference sequence). Germline trimming cut 7 bases from V and 3 bases from J; bases unmatched to any gene: 8. This CDR3 is 14 amino acids long.

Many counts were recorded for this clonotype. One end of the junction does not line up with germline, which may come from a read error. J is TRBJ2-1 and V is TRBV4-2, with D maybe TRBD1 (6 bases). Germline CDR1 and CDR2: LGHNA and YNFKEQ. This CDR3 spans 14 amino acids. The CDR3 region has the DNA TGTGCCAGCAGCCAAGATCGGGTGGGGGCCATGGAGATCTTC. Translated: CASSQDRVGAMEIF.

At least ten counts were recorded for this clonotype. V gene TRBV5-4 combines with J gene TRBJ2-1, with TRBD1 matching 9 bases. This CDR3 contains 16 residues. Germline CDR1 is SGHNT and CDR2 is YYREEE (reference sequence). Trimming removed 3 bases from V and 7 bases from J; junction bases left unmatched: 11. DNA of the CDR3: TGTGCCAGCAGCTCGGGACAGGGAGTCGCTCAGAATGAGCAGTTCTTC. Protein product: CASSSGQGVAQNEQFF.

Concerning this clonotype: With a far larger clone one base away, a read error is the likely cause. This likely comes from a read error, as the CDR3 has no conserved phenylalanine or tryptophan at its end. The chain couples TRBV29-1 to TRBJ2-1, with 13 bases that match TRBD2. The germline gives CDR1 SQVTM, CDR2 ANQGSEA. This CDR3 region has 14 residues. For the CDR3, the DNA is TGCAGTGCCCGTAGGACTAGCGGGGGCAATGAGCAGTTCTAC. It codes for CSARRTSGGNEQFY.

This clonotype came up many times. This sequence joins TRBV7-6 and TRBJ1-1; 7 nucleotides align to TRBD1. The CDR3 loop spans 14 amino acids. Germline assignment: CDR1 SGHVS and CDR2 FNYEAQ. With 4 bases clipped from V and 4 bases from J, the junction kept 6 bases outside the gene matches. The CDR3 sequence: CASSWGTASTEAFF. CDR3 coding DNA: TGTGCCAGCAGCTGGGGGACAGCAAGCACTGAAGCTTTCTTT.

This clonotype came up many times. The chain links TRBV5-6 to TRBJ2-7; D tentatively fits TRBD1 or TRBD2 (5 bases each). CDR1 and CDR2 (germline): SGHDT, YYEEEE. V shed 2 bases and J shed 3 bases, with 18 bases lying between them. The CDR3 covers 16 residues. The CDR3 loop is CASSLGGDGKFYEQYF. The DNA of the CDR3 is TGTGCCAGCAGCTTAGGTGGGGACGGAAAATTCTACGAGCAGTACTTC. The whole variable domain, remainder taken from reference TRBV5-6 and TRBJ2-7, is DAGVTQSPTHLIKTRGQQVTLRCSPKSGHDTVSWYQQALGQGPQFIFQYYEEEERQRGNFPDRFSGHQFPNYSSELNVNALLLGDSALYLCASSLGGDGKFYEQYFGPGTRLTVT.

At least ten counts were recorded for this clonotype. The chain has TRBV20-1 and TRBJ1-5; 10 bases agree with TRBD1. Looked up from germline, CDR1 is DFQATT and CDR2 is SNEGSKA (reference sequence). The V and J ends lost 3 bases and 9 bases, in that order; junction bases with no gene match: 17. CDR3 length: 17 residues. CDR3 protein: CSASSPSFRGQGMPQHF. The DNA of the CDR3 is TGCAGTGCTAGCTCGCCCTCGTTCAGGGGACAGGGGATGCCCCAGCATTTT.

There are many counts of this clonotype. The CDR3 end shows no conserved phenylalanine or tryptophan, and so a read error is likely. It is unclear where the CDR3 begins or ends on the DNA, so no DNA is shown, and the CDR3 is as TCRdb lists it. This CDR3 is CASSPEGG. The chain uses TRBV14 and TRBJ2-7; whether TRBD1, the table's D call, matches the DNA was not checked. CDR1 is SGHDN, CDR2 FVKESK, per germline. Ends included, the CDR3 has 8 residues.

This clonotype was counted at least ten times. In DNA form, the CDR3 reads TGTGCCAGCAGCTGGGGGACAGGGTGGACAGATACGCAGTATTTT. As protein: CASSWGTGWTDTQYF. V gene TRBV11-2 combines with J gene TRBJ2-3; 9 bases map to TRBD1. This CDR3 has 15 residues. V lost 4 bases, J lost 3 bases, and 5 bases stayed unmatched. Looked up from germline, CDR1 is SGHAT and CDR2 is FQNNGV.

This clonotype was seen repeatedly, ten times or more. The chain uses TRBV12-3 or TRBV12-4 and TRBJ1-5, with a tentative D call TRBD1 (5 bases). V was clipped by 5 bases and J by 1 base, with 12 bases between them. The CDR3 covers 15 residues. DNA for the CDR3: TGTGCCAGCAGTAGCCCGGGGGGGAGCAATCAGCCCCAGCATTTT. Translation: CASSSPGGSNQPQHF.

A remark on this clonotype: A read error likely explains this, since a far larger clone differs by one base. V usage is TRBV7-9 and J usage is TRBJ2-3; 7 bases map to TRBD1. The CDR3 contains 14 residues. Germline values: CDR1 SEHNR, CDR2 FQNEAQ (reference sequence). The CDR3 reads CANSLDRGTDTQYF. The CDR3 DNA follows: TGTGCCAACAGCTTAGACAGGGGCACAGATACGCAGTATTTT.

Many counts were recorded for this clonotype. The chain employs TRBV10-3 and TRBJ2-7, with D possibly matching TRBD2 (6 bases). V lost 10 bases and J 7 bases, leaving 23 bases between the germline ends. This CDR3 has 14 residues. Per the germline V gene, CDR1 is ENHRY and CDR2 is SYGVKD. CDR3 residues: CATSRAPGVREQYF. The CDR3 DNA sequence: TGTGCCACTAGTAGGGCTCCGGGAGTGAGAGAGCAGTACTTC.

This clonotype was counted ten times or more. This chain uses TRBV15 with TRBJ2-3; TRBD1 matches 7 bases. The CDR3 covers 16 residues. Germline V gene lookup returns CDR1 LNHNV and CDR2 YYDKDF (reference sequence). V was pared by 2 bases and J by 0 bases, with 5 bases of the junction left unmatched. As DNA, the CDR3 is TGTGCCACCAGCAGAAGGACAGGCTCTAGCACAGATACGCAGTATTTT. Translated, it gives CATSRRTGSSTDTQYF.

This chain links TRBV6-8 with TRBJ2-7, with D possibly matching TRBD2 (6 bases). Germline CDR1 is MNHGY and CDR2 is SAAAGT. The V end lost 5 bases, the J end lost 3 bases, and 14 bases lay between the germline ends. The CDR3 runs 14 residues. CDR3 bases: TGTGCCAGCAGTGAAGAGTGGAGGGGCTACGAGCAGTACTTC. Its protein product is CASSEEWRGYEQYF.

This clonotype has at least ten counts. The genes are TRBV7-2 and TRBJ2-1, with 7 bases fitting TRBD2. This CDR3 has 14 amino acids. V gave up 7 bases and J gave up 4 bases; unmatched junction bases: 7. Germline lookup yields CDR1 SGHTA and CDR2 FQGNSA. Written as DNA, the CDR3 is TGTGCCAGCAAGGGCAGCGGGGCTTACAATGAGCAGTTCTTC. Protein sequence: CASKGSGAYNEQFF.

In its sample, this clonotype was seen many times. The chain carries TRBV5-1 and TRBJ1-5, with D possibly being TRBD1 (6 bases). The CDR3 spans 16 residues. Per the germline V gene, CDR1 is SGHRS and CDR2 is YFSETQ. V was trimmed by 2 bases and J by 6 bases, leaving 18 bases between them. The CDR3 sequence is CASSFTPQGGGQPQHF. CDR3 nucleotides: TGCGCCAGCAGCTTCACCCCCCAGGGAGGGGGTCAGCCCCAGCATTTT.

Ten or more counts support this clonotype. CDR3 region: CASSSPGLAGHEQYF. CDR3 in DNA: TGTGCCAGCAGCTCTCCGGGACTAGCGGGACACGAGCAGTACTTC. The V gene is TRBV5-4, the J gene TRBJ2-7, with 13 bases matching TRBD2. The trim removed 3 bases at V and 5 bases at J, leaving 5 bases unmatched. This CDR3 has 15 residues. Germline-derived CDR1 and CDR2 are SGHNT and YYREEE (reference sequence). The entire variable domain, with the rest obtained from reference TRBV5-4 and TRBJ2-7, is as follows: ETGVTQSPTHLIKTRGQQVTLRCSSQSGHNTVSWYQQALGQGPQFIFQYYREEENGRGNFPPRFSGLQFPNYSSELNVNALELDDSALYLCASSSPGLAGHEQYFGPGTRLTVT.

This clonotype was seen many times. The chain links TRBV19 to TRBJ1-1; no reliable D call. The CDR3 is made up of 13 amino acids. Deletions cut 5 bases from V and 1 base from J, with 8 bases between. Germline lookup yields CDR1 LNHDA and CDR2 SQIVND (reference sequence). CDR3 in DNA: TGTGCCAGTAGTCCGATACGGAACACTGAAGCTTTCTTT. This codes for CASSPIRNTEAFF.

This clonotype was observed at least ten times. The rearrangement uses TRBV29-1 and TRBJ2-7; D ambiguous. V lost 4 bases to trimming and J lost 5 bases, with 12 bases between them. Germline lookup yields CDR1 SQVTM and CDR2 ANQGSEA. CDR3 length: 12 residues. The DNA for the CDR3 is TGCAGCGTTGTTGGGAATTTGCACGAGCAGTACTTC. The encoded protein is CSVVGNLHEQYF.

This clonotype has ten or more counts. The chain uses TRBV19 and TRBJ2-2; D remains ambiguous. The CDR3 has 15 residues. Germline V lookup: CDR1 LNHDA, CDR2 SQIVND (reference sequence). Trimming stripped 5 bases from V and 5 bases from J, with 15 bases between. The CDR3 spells CASSLPPSGTGELFF. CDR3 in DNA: TGTGCCAGTAGTCTACCCCCATCCGGGACCGGGGAGCTGTTTTTT.

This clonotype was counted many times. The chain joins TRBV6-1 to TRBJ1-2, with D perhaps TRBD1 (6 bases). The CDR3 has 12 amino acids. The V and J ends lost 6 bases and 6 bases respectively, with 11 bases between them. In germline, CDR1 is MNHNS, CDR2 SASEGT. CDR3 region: CASRGGTNGYTF. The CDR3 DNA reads TGTGCCAGCAGGGGTGGGACAAATGGCTACACCTTC.

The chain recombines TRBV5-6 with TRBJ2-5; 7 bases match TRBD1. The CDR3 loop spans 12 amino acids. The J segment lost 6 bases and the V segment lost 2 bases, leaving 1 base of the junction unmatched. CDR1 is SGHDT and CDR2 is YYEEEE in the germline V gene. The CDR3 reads CASSLQGQTQYF. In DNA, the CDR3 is TGTGCCAGCAGCTTACAGGGGCAGACCCAGTACTTC.

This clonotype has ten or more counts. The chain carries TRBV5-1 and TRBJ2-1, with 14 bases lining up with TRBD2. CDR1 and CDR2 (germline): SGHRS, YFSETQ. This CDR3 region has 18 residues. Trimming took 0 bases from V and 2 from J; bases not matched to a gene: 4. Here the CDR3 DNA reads TGCGCCAGCAGCTTGGCGGGGGGACTAGCGGGGGCCTACAATGAGCAGTTCTTC. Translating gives CASSLAGGLAGAYNEQFF.

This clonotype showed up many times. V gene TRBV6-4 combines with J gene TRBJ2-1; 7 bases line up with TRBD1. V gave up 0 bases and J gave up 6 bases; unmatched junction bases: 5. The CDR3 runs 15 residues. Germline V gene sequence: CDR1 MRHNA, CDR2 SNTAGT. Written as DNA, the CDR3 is TGTGCCAGCAGTGACTCGGGGGACAGCTCCAATGAGCAGTTCTTC. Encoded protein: CASSDSGDSSNEQFF.

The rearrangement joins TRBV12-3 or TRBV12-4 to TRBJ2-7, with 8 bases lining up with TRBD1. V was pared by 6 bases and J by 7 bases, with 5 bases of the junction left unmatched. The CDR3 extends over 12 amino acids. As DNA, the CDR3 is TGTGCCAGCAGGCGCGGACAGGGAGAGCAGTACTTC. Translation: CASRRGQGEQYF.